The present entry profiles one T cell receptor (beta chain) with its context. This record comes from a study of blood T cell repertoires in COVID-19. Study-wide background: Material from acute and convalescent COVID-19 was sourced from the United States, Italy and Spain. T cells, B-cell-depleted T cells, or PBMCs supplied cDNA or gDNA.

CDR1 is MGHDK, CDR2 SYGVNS, per germline. This CDR3 contains 17 residues. Trimming left V 1 base short and J 0 bases short, with 13 bases between. In the source study's methods: Reference gene primer amplification gave nucleated cell count estimates. TCRdb's copy holds only in-frame clones and misses some; the assay was immunoSEQ multiplex PCR. V and J calls and clone size come straight from that table; D and trimming were deduced from the DNA. The data show roughly 430,000 clones, approximately 88% seen once. Categorization into cohorts depended on clinical history that participants reported. Sequenced: PBMCs or T cells enriched from blood (not recorded which). This rearrangement joins TRBV25-1 to TRBJ1-3, with TRBD1 as a possible D gene (6 bases). This receptor was identified in a woman between 40 and 50 years old with acute COVID-19. The CDR3 DNA sequence: TGTGCCAGCAGTGAATTTGGACAGTACCGCTCTGGAAACACCATATATTTT. Its translation: CASSEFGQYRSGNTIYF.